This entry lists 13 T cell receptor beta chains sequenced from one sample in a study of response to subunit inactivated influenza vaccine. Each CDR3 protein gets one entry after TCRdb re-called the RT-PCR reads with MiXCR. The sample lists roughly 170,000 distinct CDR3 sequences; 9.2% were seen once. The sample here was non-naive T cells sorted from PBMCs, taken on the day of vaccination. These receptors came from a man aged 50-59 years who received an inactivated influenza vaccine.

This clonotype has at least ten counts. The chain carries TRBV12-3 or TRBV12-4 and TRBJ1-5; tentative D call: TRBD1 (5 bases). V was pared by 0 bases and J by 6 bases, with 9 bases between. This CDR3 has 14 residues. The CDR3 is CASSLARGGQPQHF. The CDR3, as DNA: TGTGCCAGCAGTTTAGCGCGTGGGGGTCAGCCCCAGCATTTT.

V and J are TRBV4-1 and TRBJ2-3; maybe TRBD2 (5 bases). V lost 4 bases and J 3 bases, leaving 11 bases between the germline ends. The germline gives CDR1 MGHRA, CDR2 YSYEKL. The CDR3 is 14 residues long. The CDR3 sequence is CASSLTLATDTQYF. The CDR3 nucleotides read TGCGCCAGCAGCCTCACTTTAGCGACAGATACGCAGTATTTT.

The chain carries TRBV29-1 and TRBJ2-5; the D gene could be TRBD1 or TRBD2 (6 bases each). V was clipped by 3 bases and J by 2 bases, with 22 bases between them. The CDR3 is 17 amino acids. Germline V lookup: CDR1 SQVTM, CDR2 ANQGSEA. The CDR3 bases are TGCAGCGTTGATGAACTATCGGGGGCGTTAAAACAAGAGACCCAGTACTTC. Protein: CSVDELSGALKQETQYF.

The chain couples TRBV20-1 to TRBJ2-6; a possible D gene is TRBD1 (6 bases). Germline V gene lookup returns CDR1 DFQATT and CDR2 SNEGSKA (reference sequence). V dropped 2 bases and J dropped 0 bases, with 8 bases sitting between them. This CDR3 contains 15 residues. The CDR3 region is CSARMGASGANVLTF. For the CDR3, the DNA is TGCAGTGCTAGAATGGGGGCCTCTGGGGCCAACGTCCTGACTTTC.

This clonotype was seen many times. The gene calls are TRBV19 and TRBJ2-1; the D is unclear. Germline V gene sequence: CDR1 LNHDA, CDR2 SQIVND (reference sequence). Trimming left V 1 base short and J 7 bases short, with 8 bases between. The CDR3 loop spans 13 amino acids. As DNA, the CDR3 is TGTGCCAGTAGTATAGGGGTCCTTAATGAGCAGTTCTTC. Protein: CASSIGVLNEQFF. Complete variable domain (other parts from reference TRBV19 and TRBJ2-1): DGGITQSPKYLFRKEGQNVTLSCEQNLNHDAMYWYRQDPGQGLRLIYYSQIVNDFQKGDIAEGYSVSREKKESFPLTVTSAQKNPTAFYLCASSIGVLNEQFFGPGTRLTVL.

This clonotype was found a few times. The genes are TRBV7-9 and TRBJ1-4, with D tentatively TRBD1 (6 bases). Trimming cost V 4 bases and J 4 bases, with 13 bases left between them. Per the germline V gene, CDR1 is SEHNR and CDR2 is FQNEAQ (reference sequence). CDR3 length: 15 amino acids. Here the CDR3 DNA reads TGTGCCAGCAGCTGGCAGGGGTTCGGTAATGAAAAACTGTTTTTT. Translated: CASSWQGFGNEKLFF.

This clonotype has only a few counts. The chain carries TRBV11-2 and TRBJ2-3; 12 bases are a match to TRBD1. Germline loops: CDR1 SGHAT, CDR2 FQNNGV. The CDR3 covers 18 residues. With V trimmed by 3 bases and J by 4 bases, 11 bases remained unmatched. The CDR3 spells CASSFRTYRDRGPDTQYF. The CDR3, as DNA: TGTGCCAGCAGCTTCCGTACGTACCGGGACAGGGGGCCAGATACGCAGTATTTT.

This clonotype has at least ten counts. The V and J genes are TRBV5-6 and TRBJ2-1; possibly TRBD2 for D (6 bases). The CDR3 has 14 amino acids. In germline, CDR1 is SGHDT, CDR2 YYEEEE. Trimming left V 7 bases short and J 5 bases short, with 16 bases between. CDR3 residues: CASGGLSRHNEQFF. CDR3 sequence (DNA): TGTGCCAGCGGGGGGTTGTCCCGACACAATGAGCAGTTCTTC.

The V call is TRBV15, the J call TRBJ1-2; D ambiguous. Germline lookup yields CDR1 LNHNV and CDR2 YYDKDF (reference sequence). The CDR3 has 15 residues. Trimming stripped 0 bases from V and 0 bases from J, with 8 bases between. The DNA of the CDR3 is TGTGCCACCAGCAGAGAAAGGGTCTCTAACTATGGCTACACCTTC. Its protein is CATSRERVSNYGYTF.

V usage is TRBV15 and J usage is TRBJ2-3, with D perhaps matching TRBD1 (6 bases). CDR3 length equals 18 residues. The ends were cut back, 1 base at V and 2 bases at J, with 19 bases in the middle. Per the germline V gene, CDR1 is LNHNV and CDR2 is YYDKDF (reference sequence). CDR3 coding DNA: TGTGCCACCAGCAGAGTTACGCTCGGACAGCGAACCACAGATACGCAGTATTTT. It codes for CATSRVTLGQRTTDTQYF.

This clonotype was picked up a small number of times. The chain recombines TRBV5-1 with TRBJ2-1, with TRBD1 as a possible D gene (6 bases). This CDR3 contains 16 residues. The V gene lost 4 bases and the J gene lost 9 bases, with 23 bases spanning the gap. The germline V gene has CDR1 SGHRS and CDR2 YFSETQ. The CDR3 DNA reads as TGCGCCAGCAGCCTACAGGGACCCCCTACACTCGGTGAGCAGTTCTTC. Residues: CASSLQGPPTLGEQFF.

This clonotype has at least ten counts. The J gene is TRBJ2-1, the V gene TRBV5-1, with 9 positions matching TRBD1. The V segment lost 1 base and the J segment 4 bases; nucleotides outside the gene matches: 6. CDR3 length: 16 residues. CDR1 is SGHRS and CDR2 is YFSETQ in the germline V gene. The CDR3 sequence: CASSLTGQGGYNEQFF. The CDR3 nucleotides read TGCGCCAGCAGCTTGACGGGACAGGGAGGGTACAATGAGCAGTTCTTC.

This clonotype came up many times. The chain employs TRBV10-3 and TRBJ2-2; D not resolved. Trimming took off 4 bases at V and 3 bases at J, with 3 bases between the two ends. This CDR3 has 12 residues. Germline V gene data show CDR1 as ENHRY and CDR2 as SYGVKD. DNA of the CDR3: TGTGCCATCAGTGCCTACACCGGGGAGCTGTTTTTT. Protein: CAISAYTGELFF.